Each of the 17 T cell receptor beta chains below was sequenced from the same sample in a study of regulatory T cells in long-lasting Graves disease. The time point: newly diagnosed GD, antithyroid drugs for less than 3 months. PBMC RNA served as the TCR library source. Investigators prepared the TCR beta libraries by applying iRepertoire HTBI primers and Arm-PCR of CDR3 regions. TCRdb independently ran MiXCR on the multiplex PCR reads; one entry per CDR3 protein. The repertoire holds over 500,000 distinct CDR3 sequences, 15% to 20% seen once, with about 12% in the top ten. These data were also reused for a study on T cells in Graves' hyperthyroidism and ophthalmopathy.

Material: peripheral blood mononuclear cells (PBMCs), obtained at new diagnosis, from a patient treated with antithyroid drugs. These receptors all come from a man between 18 and 29 years old with Graves disease.

J is TRBJ2-2 and V is TRBV12-3 or TRBV12-4, with 7 bases lining up with TRBD2. CDR3 size: 16 residues. Unmatched junction bases numbered 11, after V lost 5 bases and J lost 5 bases. CDR3 amino acids: CASSPSGVGRTGELFF. CDR3 DNA: TGTGCCAGCAGTCCCAGCGGGGTGGGAAGAACCGGGGAGCTGTTTTTT.

This chain joins TRBV6-1 and TRBJ2-1; tentatively, D is TRBD1 (5 bases). V lost 7 bases and J lost 4, with 14 bases in between. This CDR3 is built from 14 residues. CDR1 MNHNS and CDR2 SASEGT come from the germline V gene. The CDR3 DNA is TGTGCCAGCAAGAGACAGACGACTTACAATGAGCAGTTCTTC. Translated: CASKRQTTYNEQFF.

This clonotype appeared once. This sequence joins TRBV12-5 and TRBJ1-5; the D is unclear. This CDR3 region has 16 residues. V was shortened by 0 bases and J by 7 bases, with 16 bases between the two germline ends. The germline gives CDR1 LGHNT, CDR2 FRNRAP. CDR3 DNA sequence: TGTGCTAGTGGTTTGGTACTGAGTGTGGGTTCCCAGCCCCAGCATTTT. It codes for CASGLVLSVGSQPQHF. The full variable domain, its missing parts supplied by reference TRBV12-5 and TRBJ1-5, is DARVTQTPRHKVTEMGQEVTMRCQPILGHNTVFWYRQTMMQGLELLAYFRNRAPLDDSGMPKDRFSAEMPDATLATLKIQPSEPRDSAVYFCASGLVLSVGSQPQHFGDGTRLSIL.

This clonotype was detected a few times. The chain has TRBV6-1 and TRBJ2-1; TRBD2 agrees at 7 bases. This CDR3 comprises 15 residues. Germline V gives CDR1 MNHNS, CDR2 SASEGT. Trimming took 5 bases from V and 9 from J; bases not matched to a gene: 13. This CDR3 is CASSLRRSGLTEQFF. The CDR3 bases are TGTGCCAGCAGTCTCCGGCGTAGCGGGTTGACTGAGCAGTTCTTC.

This clonotype has a count of ten or more. The chain carries TRBV20-1 and TRBJ2-1; 7 bases agree with TRBD1. This CDR3 region has 14 residues. The V and J ends lost 4 bases and 7 bases, in that order; junction bases with no gene match: 10. The V gene's germline CDR1 is DFQATT and CDR2 SNEGSKA (reference sequence). The CDR3 sequence: CSATEQGMVNEQFF. The CDR3, as DNA: TGCAGTGCTACCGAACAGGGGATGGTAAATGAGCAGTTCTTC.

This sequence joins TRBV5-1 and TRBJ1-5, with D tentatively TRBD1 (6 bases). V was shortened by 4 bases and J by 3 bases, with 14 bases between the two germline ends. Germline V lookup: CDR1 SGHRS, CDR2 YFSETQ. The CDR3 is 15 residues long. CDR3 residues: CASSPGAGDNQPQHF. For the CDR3, the DNA is TGCGCCAGCAGCCCCGGGGCAGGGGACAATCAGCCCCAGCATTTT.

In its sample, this clonotype was seen a few times. The chain carries TRBV2 and TRBJ2-2, with D perhaps TRBD2 (5 bases). The germline gives CDR1 SNHLY, CDR2 FYNNEI. The CDR3 is 17 amino acids. The V gene lost 4 bases and the J gene lost 4 bases, with 19 bases spanning the gap. The CDR3 spells CASSVSPEPRGTGELFF. In DNA, the CDR3 is TGTGCCAGCAGTGTCTCCCCAGAACCCCGGGGCACCGGGGAGCTGTTTTTT.

In this sample, this clonotype turned up many times. The chain employs TRBV30 and TRBJ2-7; TRBD1 matches at 7 bases. The J segment lost 1 base and the V segment lost 1 base, leaving 4 bases of the junction unmatched. Germline V gene sequence: CDR1 GTSNPN, CDR2 SVGIG (reference sequence). CDR3 length: 14 residues. The CDR3 nucleotides read TGTGCCTGGAGTGGACCGGGACAGTCCTACGAGCAGTACTTC. This codes for CAWSGPGQSYEQYF.

Ten or more counts support this clonotype. This chain connects TRBV7-2 to TRBJ2-1; no clear D. Gene TRBJ2-5 matches the end of the DNA better, so the J call may be wrong. Per the germline V gene, CDR1 is SGHTA and CDR2 is FQGNSA. This CDR3 has 16 amino acids. The CDR3, as DNA: TGTGCCAGCAGCTTAGTGCACGGCAAGCCCAAAGAGACCCAGTACTTC. It codes for CASSLVHGKPKETQYF.

The chain couples TRBV6-6 to TRBJ1-3; 10 bases align to TRBD1. Germline loops: CDR1 MNHNY, CDR2 SVGAGI (reference sequence). This CDR3 spans 16 amino acids. V lost 0 bases, J lost 4 bases, and 3 bases stayed unmatched. CDR3: CASSYSGTGVGNTIYF. The CDR3 region has the DNA TGTGCCAGCAGTTACTCGGGGACAGGGGTCGGAAACACCATATATTTT.

A word on this clonotype: A clone one base away is much larger, so this may be a read error. The genes are TRBV10-3 and TRBJ2-2; 9 bases are a match to TRBD2. Germline V CDR1 and CDR2: ENHRY, SYGVKD. This CDR3 is built from 13 residues. CDR3 in DNA: TGTGCCGCGGGAGGGGCGAACACCGGGGAGCTGCTTTTT. Amino acid sequence: CAAGGANTGELLF.

This clonotype was observed a handful of times. The chain combines TRBV7-6 with TRBJ2-1, with D unclear. The CDR3 consists of 14 residues. Germline V gives CDR1 SGHVS, CDR2 FNYEAQ. The germline V and J ends were trimmed by 5 bases and 5 bases, with 13 bases remaining between them. The CDR3 sequence is CASSPGSPNNEQFF. The CDR3 DNA is TGTGCCAGCAGCCCGGGCAGTCCCAACAATGAGCAGTTCTTC.

This clonotype was recorded many times. The J gene is TRBJ1-1, the V gene TRBV20-1, with unresolved D. The CDR3 extends over 12 amino acids. Trimming cost V 3 bases and J 2 bases, with 7 bases left between them. Germline-derived CDR1 and CDR2 are DFQATT and SNEGSKA (reference sequence). CDR3 sequence reads: CSAREDNTEAFF. The CDR3 nucleotides read TGCAGTGCTAGGGAGGACAACACTGAAGCTTTCTTT.

This clonotype showed up just a few times. The chain carries TRBV19 and TRBJ2-1; weak D call: TRBD2 (6 bases). Between the trimmed V and J ends, which lost 2 bases and 0 bases, there was a span of 14 bases. The CDR3 has 17 residues. Germline V gene data show CDR1 as LNHDA and CDR2 as SQIVND (reference sequence). The CDR3 spells CASSIKGLMGSYNEQFF. The CDR3, as DNA: TGTGCCAGTAGTATAAAGGGACTCATGGGCTCCTACAATGAGCAGTTCTTC. The full variable domain, completed using reference TRBV19 and TRBJ2-1, is DGGITQSPKYLFRKEGQNVTLSCEQNLNHDAMYWYRQDPGQGLRLIYYSQIVNDFQKGDIAEGYSVSREKKESFPLTVTSAQKNPTAFYLCASSIKGLMGSYNEQFFGPGTRLTVL.

This clonotype was seen only a few times. The chain employs TRBV10-3 and TRBJ1-5; D is unclear. Germline-derived CDR1 and CDR2 are ENHRY and SYGVKD. This CDR3 is 13 amino acids long. V was clipped by 8 bases and J by 0 bases, with 8 bases between them. CDR3 loop: CAISMDSNQPQHF. CDR3 DNA: TGTGCCATCTCTATGGATAGCAATCAGCCCCAGCATTTT.

At least ten counts were recorded for this clonotype. The V and J genes are TRBV11-2 and TRBJ2-1; D gene uncertain. The CDR3 is made up of 14 amino acids. Germline assignment: CDR1 SGHAT and CDR2 FQNNGV. Trimming removed 3 bases from V and 5 bases from J, with 11 bases in between. CDR3 sequence reads: CASSFSSSHNEQFF. CDR3 nucleotides: TGTGCCAGCAGCTTTTCGAGTAGCCACAATGAGCAGTTCTTC.

This clonotype was counted ten times or more. The chain carries TRBV28 and TRBJ1-2, with 7 bases matching TRBD1. The trim removed 6 bases at V and 4 bases at J, leaving 5 bases unmatched. This CDR3 has 13 residues. Germline V lookup: CDR1 MDHEN, CDR2 SYDVKM. The CDR3 nucleotides read TGTGCCAGCAGGTCGACAGGGACCTATGGCTACACCTTC. It yields the protein CASRSTGTYGYTF.